The source of this T cell receptor beta chain is a study of OX40 agonist ivuxolimab in advanced cancers. Profiling relied on immunoSEQ multiplex PCR, and the TCRdb table lists in-frame clones only, not all of them. The repertoire consists of fewer than 40,000 clones, with around 83% occurring once and the leading ten covering 8% to 10%. This clone is judged medium-sized (0.01 to 0.1%). This TCR was sampled from an adult with an advanced solid tumor such as melanoma, head and neck, liver or kidney cancer. The sample was CD4+ or CD8+ T cells sorted from blood, taken in a trial of the OX40 agonist ivuxolimab.

DNA of the CDR3: TGTGCCAGCGGGTCTGATGGGGAGCAGTACTTC. Translated: CASGSDGEQYF. This rearrangement joins TRBV2 to TRBJ2-7; D gene uncertain. Trimming left V 8 bases short and J 7 bases short, with 12 bases between. CDR1 and CDR2 (germline): SNHLY, FYNNEI. The CDR3 runs 11 residues.